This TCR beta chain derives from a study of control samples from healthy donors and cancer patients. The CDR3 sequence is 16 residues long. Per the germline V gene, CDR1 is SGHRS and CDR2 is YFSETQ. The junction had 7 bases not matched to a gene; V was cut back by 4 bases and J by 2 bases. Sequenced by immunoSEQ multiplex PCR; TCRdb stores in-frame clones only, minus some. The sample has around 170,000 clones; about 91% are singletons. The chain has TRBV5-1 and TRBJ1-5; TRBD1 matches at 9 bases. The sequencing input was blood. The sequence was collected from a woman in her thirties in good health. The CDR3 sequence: CASSREGQGGNQPQHF. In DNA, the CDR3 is TGCGCCAGCAGCCGGGAGGGACAGGGAGGCAATCAGCCCCAGCATTTT.